This T cell receptor beta chain is from a study of T cells after yellow fever vaccination. Study context: Low-cell-number fractions underwent preparation using SMART-Seq v4 Ultra Low Input.

A process of 5'RACE template switching, which added a universal primer site and UMIs, was used to make TCR cDNA. MiXCR, applied by TCRdb to the 5' RACE reads, yields one record per CDR3 protein. Among under 55,000 distinct CDR3 sequences listed, roughly 7.1% were seen once. Study outcomes and limitations: The study re-detected most primary-vaccination clones after the booster (96% CD4, 88% CD8).

Trimming pared 1 base from V and 9 bases from J, leaving 4 bases between. Germline CDR1 SEHNR, CDR2 FQNEAQ (reference sequence). This CDR3 has 12 amino acids. Many counts were recorded for this clonotype. The chain joins TRBV7-9 to TRBJ1-6; D not certain. The sample consisted of CD8+ T cells not binding an NS4B(214-222) dextramer, sorted from PBMCs, taken 45 days after the yellow fever booster vaccination. The TCR was taken from a man aged 25-45 years who received the YFV17D yellow fever vaccine. CDR3 DNA sequence: TGTGCCAGCAGCTTAGGGAGTTCACCCCTCCACTTT. This sequence encodes CASSLGSSPLHF.